Listed below are T cell receptor beta chains from one sample, sequenced in a study of control samples from healthy donors and cancer patients. Repertoires were generated with immunoSEQ multiplex PCR, while TCRdb's copy carries only in-frame clones and drops some. The sample holds some 20,000 clones, 88% seen once. Material for sequencing was PBMCs. Receptors were obtained from a woman aged 60 to 75 with head and neck cancer. CDR3s include the opening cysteine and the closing phenylalanine or tryptophan. The D gene is left open where the match is weak. Size tells how often a clone was seen (once, few, many) or the class of an expanded clone, and some rows leave it out.

J gene | clone size | D gene | V gene | CDR3 protein | CDR3 DNA
TRBJ2-2 | . | TRBD1 | TRBV24-1 | CATSGSNRGIGTGELFF | TGTGCCACCAGTGGTTCCAACAGGGGAATAGGAACCGGGGAGCTGTTTTTT
TRBJ1-2 | few | . | TRBV7-9 | CASSLGVETYGYTF | TGTGCCAGCAGCTTAGGCGTCGAGACATATGGCTACACCTTC
TRBJ1-6 | . | . | TRBV30 | CACKPPWGYNSPLHF | TGTGCCTGCAAACCCCCCTGGGGTTATAATTCACCCCTCCACTTT
TRBJ2-7 | . | . | TRBV27 | CASSLQGLPYEQYF | TGTGCCAGCAGCCTTCAGGGATTACCCTACGAGCAGTACTTC
TRBJ1-6 | . | TRBD1 | TRBV7-2 | CAGSPRLGQGNSPLHF | TGTGCCGGCAGCCCGAGGTTGGGACAGGGGAATTCACCCCTCCACTTT
TRBJ2-7 | . | TRBD2 | TRBV27 | CASRSSGSNEQYF | TGTGCCAGCAGATCTAGCGGGAGCAACGAGCAGTACTTC
TRBJ1-1 | . | . | TRBV6-2/TRBV6-3 | CASSPRANTEAFF | TGTGCCAGCAGCCCCAGGGCGAACACTGAAGCTTTCTTT
TRBJ2-5 | . | . | TRBV4-1 | CASSQDRTGSGLQETQYF | TGCGCCAGCAGCCAAGATCGAACAGGGAGCGGACTGCAAGAGACCCAGTACTTC
TRBJ1-5 | . | . | TRBV10-3 | CAIRAGSNQPQHF | TGTGCCATCAGGGCGGGTAGCAATCAGCCCCAGCATTTT
TRBJ2-7 | . | TRBD1 | TRBV14 | CASSRDRLYEQYF | TGTGCCAGCAGTCGGGACAGGTTGTACGAGCAGTACTTC
TRBJ2-1 | . | TRBD2 | TRBV7-9 | CASSFPGLAVTSSYNEQFF | TGTGCCAGCAGCTTCCCGGGACTAGCGGTAACGAGCTCCTACAATGAGCAGTTCTTC
TRBJ1-2 | few | . | TRBV5-5 | CASGRLNYGYTF | TGTGCCAGCGGGAGGCTTAACTATGGCTACACCTTC
TRBJ1-2 | . | TRBD1 | TRBV5-1 | CASSIGQGEDGYTF | TGCGCCAGCAGCATAGGACAGGGTGAAGATGGCTACACCTTC
TRBJ2-6 | . | . | TRBV21-1 | CASSECGQGEVGANVLTF | TGTGCCAGCAGCGAATGCGGACAGGGGGAAGTTGGGGCCAACGTCCTGACTTTC
TRBJ2-3 | . | . | TRBV5-1 | CASTEGGAGPDTQYF | TGCGCCAGCACCGAAGGGGGTGCGGGACCAGATACGCAGTATTTT
TRBJ2-7 | . | . | TRBV12-3/TRBV12-4 | CASSLAGSYEQYF | TGTGCCAGCAGTTTGGCGGGCTCCTACGAGCAGTACTTC
TRBJ1-1 | . | . | TRBV3-1/TRBV3-2 | CASSQKQGSTEAFF | TGTGCCAGCAGCCAAAAACAGGGAAGCACTGAAGCTTTCTTT
TRBJ2-1 | . | TRBD2 | TRBV27 | CASSLLKAGGGEQFF | TGTGCCAGCAGTTTACTCAAAGCGGGAGGCGGAGAGCAGTTCTTC
TRBJ1-4 | once | . | TRBV12-3/TRBV12-4 | CASGPWGEKLFF | TGTGCCAGCGGGCCCTGGGGTGAAAAACTGTTTTTT
TRBJ2-2 | . | . | TRBV27 | CASSLEEGGHGELFF | TGTGCCAGCAGTTTAGAGGAGGGGGGACACGGGGAGCTGTTTTTT
TRBJ2-5 | . | TRBD1 | TRBV3-1/TRBV3-2 | CASSQGGTGTQETQYF | TGTGCCAGCAGCCAAGGAGGGACAGGCACTCAAGAGACCCAGTACTTC
TRBJ2-1 | . | TRBD2 | TRBV2 | CASIPAGAGGEQFF | TGTGCCAGCATCCCAGCGGGAGCGGGGGGTGAGCAGTTCTTC
TRBJ2-1 | . | . | TRBV3-1/TRBV3-2 | CASSQTSYGNEQFF | TGTGCCAGCAGCCAGACTAGTTACGGCAATGAGCAGTTCTTC
TRBJ2-2 | . | TRBD1 | TRBV6-1 | CASSVSQGAVTGELFF | TGTGCCAGCAGTGTCTCCCAGGGGGCGGTTACCGGGGAGCTGTTTTTT
TRBJ1-6 | . | . | TRBV10-2 | CASSESASRSPLHF | TGCGCCAGCAGTGAGTCGGCCTCCCGTTCACCCCTCCACTTT
TRBJ2-2 | . | . | TRBV19 | CASRGSGELFF | TGTGCCAGTAGGGGATCCGGGGAGCTGTTTTTT
TRBJ1-2 | . | TRBD1 | TRBV18 | CASSPATGGEYGYTF | TGTGCCAGCTCACCAGCCACAGGGGGCGAATATGGCTACACCTTC
TRBJ1-6 | once | TRBD1 | TRBV9 | CASSASTGGSSPLHF | TGTGCCAGCAGCGCGTCCACAGGGGGCAGTTCACCCCTCCACTTT
TRBJ1-2 | . | . | TRBV5-4 | CASSLASDLGGYTF | TGTGCCAGCAGCTTGGCGTCTGACCTTGGTGGCTACACCTTC
TRBJ1-6 | . | . | TRBV11-2 | CASSSDRRESSYNSPLHF | TGTGCCAGCAGTTCTGACCGTAGGGAGAGCTCCTATAATTCACCCCTCCACTTT
TRBJ1-2 | . | TRBD1 | TRBV7-3 | CASSLNPGQGMDGYTF | TGTGCCAGCAGCTTAAACCCGGGACAGGGGATGGATGGCTACACCTTC
TRBJ2-7 | . | . | TRBV7-6 | CASSPAQGEQYF | TGTGCCAGCAGCCCCGCCCAGGGCGAGCAGTACTTC
TRBJ1-5 | . | . | TRBV19 | CASSITTSNQPQHF | TGTGCCAGTAGTATTACCACTAGCAATCAGCCCCAGCATTTT
TRBJ1-4 | . | TRBD1 | TRBV7-9 | CASSWGQGATNEKLFF | TGTGCCAGCAGCTGGGGACAGGGTGCAACTAATGAAAAACTGTTTTTT
TRBJ1-4 | . | TRBD1 | TRBV3-1/TRBV3-2 | CASSLQGANEKLFF | TGTGCCAGCAGCCTTCAGGGGGCTAATGAAAAACTGTTTTTT
TRBJ2-7 | medium-sized | . | TRBV6-1 | CASSEGFGVGPYEQYF | TGTGCCAGCAGTGAAGGATTCGGGGTAGGGCCCTACGAGCAGTACTTC
TRBJ2-7 | . | TRBD1 | TRBV5-4 | CASSGTGLDEQYF | TGTGCCAGCAGTGGGACAGGGCTGGACGAGCAGTACTTC
TRBJ2-1 | . | . | TRBV18 | CASSPPVGGPSYNEQFF | TGTGCCAGCTCACCACCGGTGGGAGGCCCCTCCTACAATGAGCAGTTCTTC
TRBJ1-1 | . | . | TRBV3-1/TRBV3-2 | CASSHLDRNTEAFF | TGTGCCAGCAGCCACCTCGACAGGAACACTGAAGCTTTCTTT
TRBJ2-1 | . | TRBD2 | TRBV5-1 | CASSRTSGSRYNEQFF | TGCGCCAGCAGCAGGACTAGCGGGAGTAGATACAATGAGCAGTTCTTC
TRBJ2-2 | . | . | TRBV5-1 | CAGRGGIDTGELFF | TGCGCCGGGCGAGGCGGGATTGACACCGGGGAGCTGTTTTTT
TRBJ2-6 | . | . | TRBV27 | CASSFGGEGTGANVLTF | TGTGCCAGCAGTTTCGGGGGAGAGGGCACTGGGGCCAACGTCCTGACTTTC
TRBJ2-7 | few | . | TRBV18 | CASSLPRAEQYF | TGTGCCAGCTCGCTGCCTCGGGCGGAGCAGTACTTC
TRBJ1-5 | . | TRBD1 | TRBV5-1 | CASSPGTGNQPQHF | TGCGCCAGCAGCCCGGGGACAGGCAATCAGCCCCAGCATTTT
TRBJ1-6 | . | . | TRBV7-2 | CASSLAARVDSPLHF | TGTGCCAGCAGCTTAGCTGCCAGGGTAGATTCACCCCTCCACTTT
TRBJ2-3 | . | . | TRBV5-4 | CASSLRDGSTDTQYF | TGTGCCAGCAGCTTACGGGACGGAAGCACAGATACGCAGTATTTT
TRBJ1-5 | . | . | TRBV5-1 | CASSLVGDNQPQHF | TGCGCCAGCAGCTTGGTCGGAGACAATCAGCCCCAGCATTTT
TRBJ2-2 | . | . | TRBV3-1/TRBV3-2 | CASSPSGTNTGELFF | TGTGCCAGCAGCCCCTCCGGGACTAACACCGGGGAGCTGTTTTTT
TRBJ2-3 | . | . | TRBV25-1 | CASTARVGDTQYF | TGTGCCAGCACGGCTAGGGTGGGAGATACGCAGTATTTT
TRBJ1-1 | . | . | TRBV5-4 | CASRRQASNTEAFF | TGTGCCAGCAGAAGACAGGCATCGAACACTGAAGCTTTCTTT